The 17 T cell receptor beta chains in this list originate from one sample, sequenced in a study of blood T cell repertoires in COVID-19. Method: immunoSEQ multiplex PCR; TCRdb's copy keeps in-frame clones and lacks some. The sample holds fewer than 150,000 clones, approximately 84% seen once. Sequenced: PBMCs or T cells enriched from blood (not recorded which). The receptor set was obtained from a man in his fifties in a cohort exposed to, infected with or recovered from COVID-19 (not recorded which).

The CDR3 nucleotides are TGTGCCAGCAGTCGAGGACAGAAATATCAGCCCCAGCATTTT. Translating gives CASSRGQKYQPQHF. This rearrangement joins TRBV6-5 to TRBJ1-5; a weak D match, TRBD1 (6 bases). Germline V lookup: CDR1 MNHEY, CDR2 SVGAGI. V was cut by 5 bases and J by 5 bases, with 13 bases left in between. The CDR3 contains 14 residues.

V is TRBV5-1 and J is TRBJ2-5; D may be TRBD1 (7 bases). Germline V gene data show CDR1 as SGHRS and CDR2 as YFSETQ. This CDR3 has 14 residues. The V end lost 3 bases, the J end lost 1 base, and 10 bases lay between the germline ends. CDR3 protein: CASSSRDSQETQYF. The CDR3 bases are TGCGCCAGCAGCTCGCGGGACAGCCAAGAGACCCAGTACTTC.

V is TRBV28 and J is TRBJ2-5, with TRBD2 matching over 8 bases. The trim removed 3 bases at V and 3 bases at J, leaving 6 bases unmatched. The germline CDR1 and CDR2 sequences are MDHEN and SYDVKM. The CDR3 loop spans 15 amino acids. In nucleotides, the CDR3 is TGTGCCAGCAGTTTTTCTAGCGGGTACAAAGAGACCCAGTACTTC. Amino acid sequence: CASSFSSGYKETQYF.

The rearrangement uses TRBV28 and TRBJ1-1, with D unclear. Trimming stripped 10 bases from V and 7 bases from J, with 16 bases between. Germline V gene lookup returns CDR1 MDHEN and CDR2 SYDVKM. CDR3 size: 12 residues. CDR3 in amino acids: CATQIISSEAFF. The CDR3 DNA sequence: TGTGCCACCCAAATCATAAGTAGTGAAGCTTTCTTT.

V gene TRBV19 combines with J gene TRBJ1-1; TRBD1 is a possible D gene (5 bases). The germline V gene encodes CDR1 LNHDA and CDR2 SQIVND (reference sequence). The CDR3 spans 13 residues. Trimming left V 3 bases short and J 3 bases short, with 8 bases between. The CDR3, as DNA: TGTGCCAGTAGTATGAAAGGGGACACTGAAGCTTTCTTT. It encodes CASSMKGDTEAFF.

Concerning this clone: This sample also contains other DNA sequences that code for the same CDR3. The chain's CDR3 is CASSRDRNQPQHF. The CDR3 DNA is TGTGCCAGCAGCCGGGACAGAAATCAGCCCCAGCATTTT. The V call is TRBV6-5, the J call TRBJ1-5; 7 bases fit TRBD1. From germline, CDR1 is MNHEY and CDR2 SVGAGI. The CDR3 sequence is 13 residues long. V gave up 6 bases and J gave up 4 bases; unmatched junction bases: 3.

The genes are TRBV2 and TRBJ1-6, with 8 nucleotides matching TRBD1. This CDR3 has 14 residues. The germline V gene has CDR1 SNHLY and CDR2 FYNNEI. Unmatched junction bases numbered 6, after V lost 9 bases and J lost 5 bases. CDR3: CARERTGNNSPLHF. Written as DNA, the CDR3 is TGTGCCAGGGAACGGACAGGGAATAATTCACCCCTCCACTTT.

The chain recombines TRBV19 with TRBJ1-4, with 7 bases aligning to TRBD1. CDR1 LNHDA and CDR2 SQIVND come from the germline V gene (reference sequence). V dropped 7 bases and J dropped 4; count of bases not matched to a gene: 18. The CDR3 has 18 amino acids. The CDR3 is CASTDTTSGTVFNEKLFF. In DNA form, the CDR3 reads TGTGCCAGTACCGACACCACGTCTGGGACAGTTTTTAATGAAAAACTGTTTTTT. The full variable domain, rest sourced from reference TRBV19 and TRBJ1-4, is DGGITQSPKYLFRKEGQNVTLSCEQNLNHDAMYWYRQDPGQGLRLIYYSQIVNDFQKGDIAEGYSVSREKKESFPLTVTSAQKNPTAFYLCASTDTTSGTVFNEKLFFGSGTQLSVL.

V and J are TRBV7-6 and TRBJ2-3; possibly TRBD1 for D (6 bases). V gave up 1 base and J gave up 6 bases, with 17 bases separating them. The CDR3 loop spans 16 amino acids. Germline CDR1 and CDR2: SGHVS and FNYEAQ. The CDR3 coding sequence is TGTGCCAGCAGCTTAGTGGTCCAGGGGATGGTCGATACGCAGTATTTT. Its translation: CASSLVVQGMVDTQYF.

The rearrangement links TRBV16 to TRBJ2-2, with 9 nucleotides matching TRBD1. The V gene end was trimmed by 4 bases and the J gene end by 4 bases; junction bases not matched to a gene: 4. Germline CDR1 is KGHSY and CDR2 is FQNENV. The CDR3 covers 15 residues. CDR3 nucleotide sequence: TGTGCCAGCAGCCGAACACAGGGGGCCACCGGGGAGCTGTTTTTT. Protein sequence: CASSRTQGATGELFF. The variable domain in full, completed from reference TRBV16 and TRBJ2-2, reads GEEVAQTPKHLVRGEGQKAKLYCAPIKGHSYVFWYQQVLKNEFKFLISFQNENVFDETGMPKERFSAKCLPNSPCSLEIQATKLEDSAVYFCASSRTQGATGELFFGEGSRLTVL.

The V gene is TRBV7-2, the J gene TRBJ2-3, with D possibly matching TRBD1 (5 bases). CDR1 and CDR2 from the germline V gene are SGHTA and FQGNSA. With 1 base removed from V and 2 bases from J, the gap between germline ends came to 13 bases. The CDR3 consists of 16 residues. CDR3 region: CASSLEGFSHTDTQYF. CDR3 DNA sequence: TGTGCCAGCAGCTTAGAGGGGTTTAGTCACACAGATACGCAGTATTTT. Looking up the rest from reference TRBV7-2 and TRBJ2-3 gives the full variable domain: GAGVSQSPSNKVTEKGKDVELRCDPISGHTALYWYRQSLGQGLEFLIYFQGNSAPDKSGLPSDRFSAERTGGSVSTLTIQRTQQEDSAVYLCASSLEGFSHTDTQYFGPGTRLTVL.

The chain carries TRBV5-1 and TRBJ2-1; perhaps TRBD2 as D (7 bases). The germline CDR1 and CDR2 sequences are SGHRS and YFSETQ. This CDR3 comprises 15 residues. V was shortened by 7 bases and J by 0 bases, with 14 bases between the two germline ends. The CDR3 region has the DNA TGCGCCAGCTCCACGGGGGGCCCCTCCTACAATGAGCAGTTCTTC. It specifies CASSTGGPSYNEQFF.

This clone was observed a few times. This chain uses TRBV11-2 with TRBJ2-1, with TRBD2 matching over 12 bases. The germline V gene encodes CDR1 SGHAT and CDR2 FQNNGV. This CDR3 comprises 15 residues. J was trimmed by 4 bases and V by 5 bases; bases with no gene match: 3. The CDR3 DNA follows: TGTGCCAGCAGCGCTGGGACTAGCGGGTACAATGAGCAGTTCTTC. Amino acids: CASSAGTSGYNEQFF.

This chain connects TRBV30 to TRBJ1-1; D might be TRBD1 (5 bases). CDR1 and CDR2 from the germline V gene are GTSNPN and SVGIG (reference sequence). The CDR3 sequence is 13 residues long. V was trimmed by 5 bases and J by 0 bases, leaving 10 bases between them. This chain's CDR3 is CAWDSSMNTEAFF. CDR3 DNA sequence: TGTGCCTGGGACAGCTCGATGAACACTGAAGCTTTCTTT.

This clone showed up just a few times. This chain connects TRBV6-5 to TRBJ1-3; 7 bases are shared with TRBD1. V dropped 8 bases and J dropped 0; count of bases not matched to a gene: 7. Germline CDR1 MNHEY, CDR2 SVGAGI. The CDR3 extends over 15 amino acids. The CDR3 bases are TGTGCCAGCCTTCTAGACAGGGCCTCTGGAAACACCATATATTTT. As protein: CASLLDRASGNTIYF.

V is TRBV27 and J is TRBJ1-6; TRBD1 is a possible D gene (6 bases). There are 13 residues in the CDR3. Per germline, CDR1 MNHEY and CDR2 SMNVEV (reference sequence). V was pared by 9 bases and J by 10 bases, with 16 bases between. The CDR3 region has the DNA TGTGCCAGTCCCGGGACACCGGGGTCACCCCTCCACTTT. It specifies CASPGTPGSPLHF.

The CDR3 bases are TGTGCCAGTAGTATTTCCGGGGTCAACACCGGGGAGCTGTTTTTT. As protein: CASSISGVNTGELFF. The J gene is TRBJ2-2, the V gene TRBV19, with TRBD2 as a possible D gene (5 bases). This CDR3 is built from 15 residues. Germline V gene sequence: CDR1 LNHDA, CDR2 SQIVND (reference sequence). V lost 3 bases and J 2 bases, leaving 10 bases between the germline ends.